Listed here are 3 T cell receptor beta chains from one sample, sequenced in a study of radiotherapy plus CTLA-4 blockade in lung cancer. TCRdb's table, derived via immunoSEQ multiplex PCR, lists solely in-frame clones and lacks some. The data contain roughly 58,000 clones, approximately 80% of them seen just once; the ten biggest clones take up 6% to 7%. Sequenced here: peripheral blood, sampled from a patient treated with radiotherapy plus ipilimumab. These receptors originate from a human donor with non-small cell lung cancer whose response to radiotherapy plus ipilimumab could not be evaluated.

The V call is TRBV7-2, the J call TRBJ1-2; 9 nucleotides match TRBD1. Trimming at V came to 5 bases and at J to 8 bases, leaving 6 bases not matched to a gene. The V gene's germline CDR1 is SGHTA and CDR2 FQGNSA. The CDR3 runs 13 residues. This CDR3 is CASSRRDREGYTF. The CDR3 coding sequence is TGTGCCAGCAGCCGCCGGGACAGGGAGGGCTACACCTTC.

The chain joins TRBV9 to TRBJ1-2; 9 nucleotides align to TRBD1. V lost 3 bases and J lost 4; bases outside the gene matches: 7. The V gene's germline CDR1 is SGDLS and CDR2 YYNGEE. The CDR3 is made up of 15 amino acids. The CDR3 DNA follows: TGTGCCAGCAGCGGGACAGGGGCCCCCTTCTATGGCTACACCTTC. This sequence encodes CASSGTGAPFYGYTF.

This clone has just one count. CDR3: CASSPGTSVGNEQFF. The CDR3 nucleotides read TGTGCCAGCAGCCCCGGGACTAGCGTAGGAAATGAGCAGTTCTTC. The chain recombines TRBV7-9 with TRBJ2-1; 10 bases agree with TRBD2. V shed 5 bases and J 7 bases; nucleotides not matched to a gene: 8. CDR3 length equals 15 residues. Looked up from germline, CDR1 is SEHNR and CDR2 is FQNEAQ (reference sequence).